This T cell receptor (beta chain) was sequenced for a study of blood T cell repertoires in COVID-19. About the research overall: The United States, Italy and Spain supplied acute and convalescent COVID-19 samples. The analysed material was cDNA or gDNA that came from T cells, B-cell-depleted T cells, or PBMCs.

CDR1 is SGHNT and CDR2 is YYREEE in the germline V gene (reference sequence). With V trimmed by 3 bases and J by 1 base, 3 bases remained unmatched. This CDR3 contains 14 residues. Per the original methods: By means of reference gene primer amplification, nucleated cell counts were estimated. Measured with immunoSEQ multiplex PCR; TCRdb has only the in-frame clones, and not every one. That table supplies the V and J calls and clone size; D and trimming were determined from the DNA. This sample has 65,000 to 95,000 clones, with over 75% found just once. This TCR was sampled from a man between 65 and 79 years old with active or convalescent COVID-19. Sequencing input: peripheral blood. This chain uses TRBV5-4 with TRBJ1-1, with 7 bases fitting TRBD1. CDR3: CASSSRQGNTEAFF. CDR3 DNA: TGTGCCAGCAGCTCGAGACAGGGGAACACTGAAGCTTTCTTT.